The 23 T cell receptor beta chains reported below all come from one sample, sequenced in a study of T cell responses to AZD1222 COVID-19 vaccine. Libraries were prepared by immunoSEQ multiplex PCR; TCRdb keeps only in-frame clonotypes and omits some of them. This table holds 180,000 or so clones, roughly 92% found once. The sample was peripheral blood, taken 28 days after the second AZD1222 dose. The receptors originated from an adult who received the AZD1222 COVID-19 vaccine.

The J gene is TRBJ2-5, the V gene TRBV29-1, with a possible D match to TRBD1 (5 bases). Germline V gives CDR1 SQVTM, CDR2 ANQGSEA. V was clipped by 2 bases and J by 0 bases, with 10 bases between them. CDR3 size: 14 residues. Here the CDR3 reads CSVERTSYQETQYF. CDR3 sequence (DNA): TGCAGCGTTGAAAGGACATCGTACCAAGAGACCCAGTACTTC.

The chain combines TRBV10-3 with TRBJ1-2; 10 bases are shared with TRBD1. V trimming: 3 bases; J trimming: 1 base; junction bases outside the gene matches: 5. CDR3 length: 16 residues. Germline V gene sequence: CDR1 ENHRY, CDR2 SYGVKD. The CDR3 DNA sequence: TGTGCCATCAGTGACGGACAGGGGGTTTTTAACTATGGCTACACCTTC. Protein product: CAISDGQGVFNYGYTF.

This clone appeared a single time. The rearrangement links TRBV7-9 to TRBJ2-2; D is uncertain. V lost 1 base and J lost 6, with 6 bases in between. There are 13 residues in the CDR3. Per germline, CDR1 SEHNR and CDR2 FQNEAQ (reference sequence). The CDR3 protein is CASSLERSGELFF. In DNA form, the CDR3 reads TGTGCCAGCAGCTTAGAAAGGTCCGGGGAGCTGTTTTTT.

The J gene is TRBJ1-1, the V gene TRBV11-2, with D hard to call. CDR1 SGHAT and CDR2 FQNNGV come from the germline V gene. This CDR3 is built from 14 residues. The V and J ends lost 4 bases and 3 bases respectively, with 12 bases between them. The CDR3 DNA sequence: TGTGCCAGCAGCTCCCTGAAAGGGCACACTGAAGCTTTCTTT. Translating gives CASSSLKGHTEAFF.

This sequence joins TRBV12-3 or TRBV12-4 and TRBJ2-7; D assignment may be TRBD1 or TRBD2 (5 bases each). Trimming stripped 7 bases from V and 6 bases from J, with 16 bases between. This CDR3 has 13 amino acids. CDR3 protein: CASNLGPRGEQYF. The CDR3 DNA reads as TGTGCCAGCAATTTGGGACCCCGGGGCGAGCAGTACTTC.

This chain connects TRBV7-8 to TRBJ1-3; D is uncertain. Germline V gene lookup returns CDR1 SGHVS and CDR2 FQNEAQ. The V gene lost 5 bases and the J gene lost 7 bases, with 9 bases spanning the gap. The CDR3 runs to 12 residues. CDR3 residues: CASSPERNTIYF. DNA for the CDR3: TGTGCCAGCAGCCCGGAGAGGAACACCATATATTTT.

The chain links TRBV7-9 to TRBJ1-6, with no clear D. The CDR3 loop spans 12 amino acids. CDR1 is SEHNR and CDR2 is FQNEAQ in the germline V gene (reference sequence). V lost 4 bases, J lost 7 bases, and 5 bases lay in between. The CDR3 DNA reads TGTGCCAGCAGCTCCACCAATTCACCCCTCCACTTT. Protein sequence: CASSSTNSPLHF.

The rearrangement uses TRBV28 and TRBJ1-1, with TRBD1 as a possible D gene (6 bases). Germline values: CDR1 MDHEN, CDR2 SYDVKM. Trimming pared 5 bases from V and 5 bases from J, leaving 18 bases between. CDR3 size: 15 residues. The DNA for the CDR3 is TGTGCCAGCAGTATCTCTTGGGGGGCAGGTACTGAAGCTTTCTTT. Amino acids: CASSISWGAGTEAFF.

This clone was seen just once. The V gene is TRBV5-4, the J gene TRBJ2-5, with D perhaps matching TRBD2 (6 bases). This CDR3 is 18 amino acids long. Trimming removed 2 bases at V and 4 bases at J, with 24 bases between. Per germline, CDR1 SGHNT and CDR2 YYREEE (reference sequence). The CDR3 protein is CASSFTAGTQLHSETQYF. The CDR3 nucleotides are TGTGCCAGCAGCTTCACGGCGGGAACCCAACTCCACTCAGAGACCCAGTACTTC.

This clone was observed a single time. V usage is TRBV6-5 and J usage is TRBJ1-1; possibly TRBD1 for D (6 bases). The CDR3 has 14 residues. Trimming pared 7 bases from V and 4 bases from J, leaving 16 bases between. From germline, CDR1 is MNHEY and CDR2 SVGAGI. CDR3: CASTVGGRGTEAFF. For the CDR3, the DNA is TGTGCCAGCACCGTGGGGGGGCGAGGCACTGAAGCTTTCTTT.

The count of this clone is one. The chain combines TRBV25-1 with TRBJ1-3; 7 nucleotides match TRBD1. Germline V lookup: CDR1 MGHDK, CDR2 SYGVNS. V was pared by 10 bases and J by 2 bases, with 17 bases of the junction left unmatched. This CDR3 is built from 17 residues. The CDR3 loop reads CATQSFTGTEAGNTIYF. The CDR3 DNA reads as TGTGCCACCCAAAGCTTTACCGGGACAGAGGCTGGAAACACCATATATTTT.

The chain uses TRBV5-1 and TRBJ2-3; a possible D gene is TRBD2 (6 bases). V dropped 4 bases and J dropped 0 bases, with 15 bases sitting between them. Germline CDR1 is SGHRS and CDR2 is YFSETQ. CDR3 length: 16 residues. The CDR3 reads CASSTRGISSTDTQYF. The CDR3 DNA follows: TGCGCCAGCAGCACCCGGGGGATATCTAGCACAGATACGCAGTATTTT.

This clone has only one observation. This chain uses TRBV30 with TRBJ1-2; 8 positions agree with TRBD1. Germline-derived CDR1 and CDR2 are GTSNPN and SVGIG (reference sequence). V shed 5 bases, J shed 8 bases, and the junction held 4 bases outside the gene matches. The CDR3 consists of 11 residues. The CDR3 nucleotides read TGTGCCTGGGCCCAGGGGGCGGGCTACACCTTC. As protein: CAWAQGAGYTF.

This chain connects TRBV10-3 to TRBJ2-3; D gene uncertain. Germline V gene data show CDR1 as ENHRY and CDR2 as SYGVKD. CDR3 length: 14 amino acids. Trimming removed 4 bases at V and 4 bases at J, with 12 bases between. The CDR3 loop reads CAISASHGADTQYF. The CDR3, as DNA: TGTGCCATCAGTGCCTCGCACGGCGCAGATACGCAGTATTTT.

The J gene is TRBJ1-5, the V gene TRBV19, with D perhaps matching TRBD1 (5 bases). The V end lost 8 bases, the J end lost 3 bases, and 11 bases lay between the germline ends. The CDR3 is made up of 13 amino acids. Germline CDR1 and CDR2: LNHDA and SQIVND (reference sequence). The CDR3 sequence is CASSKGTNQPQHF. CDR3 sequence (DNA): TGTGCCAGTTCGAAAGGGACCAATCAGCCCCAGCATTTT.

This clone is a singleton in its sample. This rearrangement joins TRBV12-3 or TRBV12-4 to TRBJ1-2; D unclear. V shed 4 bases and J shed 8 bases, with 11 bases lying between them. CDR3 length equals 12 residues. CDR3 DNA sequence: TGTGCCAGCAGTTCGGGAGACCACGGCTACACCTTC. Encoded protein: CASSSGDHGYTF.

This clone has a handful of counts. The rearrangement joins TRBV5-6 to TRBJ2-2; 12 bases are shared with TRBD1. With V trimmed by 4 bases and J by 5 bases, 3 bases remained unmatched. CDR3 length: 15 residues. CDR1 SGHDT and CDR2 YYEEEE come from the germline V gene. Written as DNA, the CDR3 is TGTGCCAGCAGCAGGGACAGGGGGCTGACCGGGGAGCTGTTTTTT. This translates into CASSRDRGLTGELFF.

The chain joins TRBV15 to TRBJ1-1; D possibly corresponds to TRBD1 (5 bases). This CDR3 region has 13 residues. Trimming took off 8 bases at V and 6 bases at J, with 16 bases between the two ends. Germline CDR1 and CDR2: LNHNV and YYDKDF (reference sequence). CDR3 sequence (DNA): TGTGCCACCGGTAGGGGACGAGCCCCTGAAGCTTTCTTT. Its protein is CATGRGRAPEAFF.

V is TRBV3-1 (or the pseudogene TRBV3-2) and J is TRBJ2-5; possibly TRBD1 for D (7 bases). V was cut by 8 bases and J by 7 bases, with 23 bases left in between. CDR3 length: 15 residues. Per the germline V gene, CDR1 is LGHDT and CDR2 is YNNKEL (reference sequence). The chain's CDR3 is CASGGATGIRGTQYF. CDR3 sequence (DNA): TGTGCCAGCGGCGGGGCGACAGGGATACGAGGGACCCAGTACTTC.

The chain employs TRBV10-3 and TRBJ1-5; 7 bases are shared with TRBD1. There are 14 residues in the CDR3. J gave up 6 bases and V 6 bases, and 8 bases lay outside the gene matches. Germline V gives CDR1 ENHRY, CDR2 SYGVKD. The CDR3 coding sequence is TGTGCCATCAGGCAAGGGGGCGCGGGTCAGCCCCAGCATTTT. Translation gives CAIRQGGAGQPQHF.

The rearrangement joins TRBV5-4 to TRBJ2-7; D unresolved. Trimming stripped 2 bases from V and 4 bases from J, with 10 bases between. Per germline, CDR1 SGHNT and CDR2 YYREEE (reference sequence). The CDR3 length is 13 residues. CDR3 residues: CASSFMVGYEQYF. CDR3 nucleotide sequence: TGTGCCAGCAGCTTCATGGTGGGGTACGAGCAGTACTTC.

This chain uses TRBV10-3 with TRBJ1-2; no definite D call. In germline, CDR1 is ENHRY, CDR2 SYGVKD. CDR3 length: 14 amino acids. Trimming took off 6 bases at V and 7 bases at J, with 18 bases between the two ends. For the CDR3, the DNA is TGTGCCATCAGCGCCGAGAGGCTGCTTTTTGGCTACACCTTC. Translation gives CAISAERLLFGYTF.

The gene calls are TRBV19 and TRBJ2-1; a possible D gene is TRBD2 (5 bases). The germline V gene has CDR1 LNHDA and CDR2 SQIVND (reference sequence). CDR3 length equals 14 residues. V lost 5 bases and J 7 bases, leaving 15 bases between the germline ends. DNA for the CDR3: TGTGCCAGTAGTTTGAGACGGACTGGGAATGAGCAGTTCTTC. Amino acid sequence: CASSLRRTGNEQFF.